This T cell receptor beta chain was identified during a study of blood T cells in healthy people across ages. With a J-beta primer mix and a sample-barcoded 5' primer, a second PCR ran about 7 to 11 cycles. Tags on each cDNA molecule came from a template-switch adaptor with 12 random nucleotides. Researchers report that each sample yielded at least 3 million CDR3-containing paired-end reads. TCRdb analysed the 5' RACE reads with MiXCR anew, one entry per CDR3 protein. The data contain 1,500,000 or so distinct CDR3 sequences, 59% of them seen just once; the ten biggest clones take up approximately 7%. Trimming took 1 base from V and 4 from J, leaving 17 bases between them. Looked up from germline, CDR1 is DFQATT and CDR2 is SNEGSKA (reference sequence). CDR3 length: 15 residues. A word on this clonotype: Its specificity is not known.

Healthy Russian Caucasian donors spanned ages about 6 to 90 years. Study-level results: Strongly correlated with naive T cell percentage was TCR beta diversity.

This sequence was found in a man aged 18 to 30 in good health. Sequencing was performed on blood. The rearrangement links TRBV20-1 to TRBJ2-7, with D possibly TRBD2 on 7 matching bases. CDR3 bases: TGCAGTGCTAGAGGGGCCGGGGGGCGTCTGTACGAGCAGTACTTC. Its translation: CSARGAGGRLYEQYF.